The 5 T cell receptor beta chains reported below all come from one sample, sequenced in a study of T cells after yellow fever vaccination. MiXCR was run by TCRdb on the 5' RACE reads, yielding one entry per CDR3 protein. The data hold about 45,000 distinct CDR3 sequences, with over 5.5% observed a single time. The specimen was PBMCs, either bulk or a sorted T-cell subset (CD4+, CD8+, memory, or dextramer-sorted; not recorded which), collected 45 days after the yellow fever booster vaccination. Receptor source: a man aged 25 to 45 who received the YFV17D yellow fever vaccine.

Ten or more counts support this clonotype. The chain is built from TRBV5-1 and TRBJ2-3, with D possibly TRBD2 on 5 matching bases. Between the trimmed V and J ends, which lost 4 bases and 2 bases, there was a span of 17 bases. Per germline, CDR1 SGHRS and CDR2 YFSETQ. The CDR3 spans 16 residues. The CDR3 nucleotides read TGCGCCAGCAGCCTAGCTTTGAGCGCAACCACAGATACGCAGTATTTT. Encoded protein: CASSLALSATTDTQYF.

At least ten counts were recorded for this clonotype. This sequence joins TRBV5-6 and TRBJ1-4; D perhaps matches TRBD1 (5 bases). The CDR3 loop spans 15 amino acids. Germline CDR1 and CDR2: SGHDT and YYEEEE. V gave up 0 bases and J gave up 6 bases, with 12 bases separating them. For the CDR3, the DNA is TGTGCCAGCAGCTTGGCTGGGGGAGAGGATGAAAAACTGTTTTTT. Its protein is CASSLAGGEDEKLFF. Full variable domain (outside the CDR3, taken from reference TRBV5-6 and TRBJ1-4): DAGVTQSPTHLIKTRGQQVTLRCSPKSGHDTVSWYQQALGQGPQFIFQYYEEEERQRGNFPDRFSGHQFPNYSSELNVNALLLGDSALYLCASSLAGGEDEKLFFGSGTQLSVL.

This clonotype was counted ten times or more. CDR3 region: CASSMGRLDEQYF. Here the CDR3 DNA reads TGTGCCAGCTCCATGGGACGATTGGACGAGCAGTACTTC. The rearrangement joins TRBV18 to TRBJ2-7; perhaps D is TRBD1 or TRBD2 (5 bases each). V lost 6 bases to trimming and J lost 5 bases, with 14 bases between them. The CDR3 runs 13 residues. Looked up from germline, CDR1 is KGHSH and CDR2 is LQKENI.

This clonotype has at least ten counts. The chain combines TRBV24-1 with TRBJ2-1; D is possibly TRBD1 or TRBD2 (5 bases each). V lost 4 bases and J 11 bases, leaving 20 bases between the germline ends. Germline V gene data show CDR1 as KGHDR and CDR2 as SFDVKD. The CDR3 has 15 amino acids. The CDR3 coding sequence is TGTGCCACCAGTGACGGCCGGGACCCGTTCTCACAGCAGTTCTTC. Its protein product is CATSDGRDPFSQQFF.

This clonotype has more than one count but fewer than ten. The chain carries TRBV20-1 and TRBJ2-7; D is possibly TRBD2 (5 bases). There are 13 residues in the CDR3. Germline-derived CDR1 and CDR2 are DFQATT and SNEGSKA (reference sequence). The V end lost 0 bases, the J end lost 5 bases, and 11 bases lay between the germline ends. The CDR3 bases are TGCAGTGCTAGAGAGTGGGAGAACGACGAGCAGTACTTC. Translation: CSAREWENDEQYF.